Below are 20 T cell receptor beta chains sequenced from a single sample in a study of PD-L1 blockade in urothelial cancer. Time point reported: pretreatment peripheral blood. Sequencing was performed with immunoSEQ multiplex PCR; in TCRdb, only in-frame clones are kept and a portion is missing. The sample has tens of thousands of clones, around 81% seen once. The specimen was PBMCs, collected around atezolizumab (anti-PD-L1) treatment. The receptors were sampled from a man aged 65-85 years with urothelial cancer.

The chain couples TRBV7-2 to TRBJ2-2; weak D call: TRBD1 (6 bases). Per the germline V gene, CDR1 is SGHTA and CDR2 is FQGNSA. Trimming removed 2 bases from V and 1 base from J, with 8 bases in between. The CDR3 length is 15 residues. Written as DNA, the CDR3 is TGTGCCAGCAGCTTACAGACAGGGAACACCGGGGAGCTGTTTTTT. This codes for CASSLQTGNTGELFF. Drawing the rest from reference TRBV7-2 and TRBJ2-2, the complete variable domain is GAGVSQSPSNKVTEKGKDVELRCDPISGHTALYWYRQSLGQGLEFLIYFQGNSAPDKSGLPSDRFSAERTGGSVSTLTIQRTQQEDSAVYLCASSLQTGNTGELFFGEGSRLTVL.

The chain links TRBV5-4 to TRBJ2-5; 7 nucleotides agree with TRBD1. This CDR3 region has 15 residues. The V gene's germline CDR1 is SGHNT and CDR2 YYREEE (reference sequence). After removal of 5 bases from V and 5 bases from J, the junction contained 12 bases not matched to a gene. CDR3 sequence (DNA): TGTGCCAGCAGGAAGCAGACAGGGTCAGGTGAGACCCAGTACTTC. Its translation: CASRKQTGSGETQYF.

The chain employs TRBV19 and TRBJ2-3; TRBD2 might be the D (5 bases). The CDR3 runs to 13 residues. V lost 5 bases, J lost 3 bases, and 9 bases lay in between. Germline CDR1 LNHDA, CDR2 SQIVND (reference sequence). CDR3 coding DNA: TGTGCCAGTAGTGAGGGAGCAACAGATACGCAGTATTTT. Its protein is CASSEGATDTQYF.

The chain combines TRBV6-1 with TRBJ1-1; the D is unclear. The CDR3 has 14 residues. Germline V gene lookup returns CDR1 MNHNS and CDR2 SASEGT. Trimming left V 5 bases short and J 0 bases short, with 10 bases between. The CDR3 DNA sequence: TGTGCCAGCAGTATAGACACCCTGAACACTGAAGCTTTCTTT. Translating gives CASSIDTLNTEAFF.

Written as DNA, the CDR3 is TGTGCCAGCAGTTACTCGCGGGAGGGTAATGAGCAGTTCTTC. Translation gives CASSYSREGNEQFF. This sequence joins TRBV6-6 and TRBJ2-1, with 9 bases aligning to TRBD2. V lost 0 bases, J lost 7 bases, and 1 base stayed unmatched. The germline CDR1 and CDR2 sequences are MNHNY and SVGAGI (reference sequence). The CDR3 is 14 amino acids.

The chain couples TRBV5-1 to TRBJ2-7, with 12 bases lining up with TRBD2. From germline, CDR1 is SGHRS and CDR2 YFSETQ. The CDR3 is 14 amino acids. J gave up 5 bases and V 4 bases, and 4 bases lay outside the gene matches. The CDR3 sequence: CASSPTSGSHEQYF. As DNA, the CDR3 is TGCGCCAGCAGCCCGACTAGCGGGAGCCACGAGCAGTACTTC.

The V and J genes are TRBV28 and TRBJ2-3; TRBD2 is a possible D gene (5 bases). Germline CDR1 MDHEN, CDR2 SYDVKM. With 7 bases removed from V and 1 base from J, the gap between germline ends came to 18 bases. The CDR3 has 16 residues. As DNA, the CDR3 is TGTGCCAGCATTCCGGAGGCCCCCGTGGGCACAGATACGCAGTATTTT. Protein sequence: CASIPEAPVGTDTQYF. Full variable domain (missing parts from reference TRBV28 and TRBJ2-3): DVKVTQSSRYLVKRTGEKVFLECVQDMDHENMFWYRQDPGLGLRLIYFSYDVKMKEKGDIPEGYSVSREKKERFSLILESASTNQTSMYLCASIPEAPVGTDTQYFGPGTRLTVL.

The chain has TRBV27 and TRBJ2-7; TRBD1 agrees at 7 bases. The V gene end was trimmed by 0 bases and the J gene end by 3 bases; junction bases not matched to a gene: 5. The germline CDR1 and CDR2 sequences are MNHEY and SMNVEV (reference sequence). This CDR3 contains 15 residues. Here the CDR3 reads CASSLSQGVGYEQYF. CDR3 bases: TGTGCCAGCAGTTTATCGCAGGGGGTTGGCTACGAGCAGTACTTC.

The chain joins TRBV28 to TRBJ2-5, with TRBD2 matching over 16 bases. The CDR3 sequence is 16 residues long. Germline values: CDR1 MDHEN, CDR2 SYDVKM. V was clipped by 8 bases and J by 2 bases; unmatched bases: 5. In DNA, the CDR3 is TGTGCCAGCGCCAGGGGACTAGCGGGAGGGCAAGAGACCCAGTACTTC. Translating gives CASARGLAGGQETQYF.

The V gene is TRBV29-1, the J gene TRBJ2-1, with 8 bases aligning to TRBD2. Germline CDR1 is SQVTM and CDR2 is ANQGSEA. After removal of 4 bases from V and 5 bases from J, the junction contained 4 bases not matched to a gene. This CDR3 contains 13 residues. The CDR3 region is CSVATSENNEQFF. The DNA for the CDR3 is TGCAGCGTTGCGACTAGCGAAAACAATGAGCAGTTCTTC.

The genes are TRBV6-4 and TRBJ2-1; TRBD2 aligns across 8 bases. The CDR3 has 15 amino acids. Germline lookup yields CDR1 MRHNA and CDR2 SNTAGT. J lost 4 bases, V lost 2 bases, and 4 bases had no gene match. Here the CDR3 DNA reads TGTGCCAGCAGTGACGGAAGCGGGAGTTACAATGAGCAGTTCTTC. Its translation: CASSDGSGSYNEQFF.

The chain joins TRBV5-6 to TRBJ2-3, with 8 bases lining up with TRBD1. From germline, CDR1 is SGHDT and CDR2 YYEEEE. The ends lost 4 bases at V and 3 bases at J; junction bases unmatched: 4. The length of the CDR3 is 14 residues. CDR3 loop: CASSGRTGTDTQYF. The CDR3 DNA is TGTGCCAGCAGCGGACGGACAGGGACAGATACGCAGTATTTT.

About this clone itself: One junction end disagrees with the germline gene, perhaps due to a read error. V is TRBV30 and J is TRBJ2-2, with a tentative D call TRBD2 (5 bases). This CDR3 comprises 11 residues. Germline CDR1 is GTSNPN and CDR2 is SVGIG (reference sequence). This CDR3 is CGWGARGELFF. The CDR3 DNA reads TGCGGTTGGGGAGCACGGGGGGAGCTGTTTTTT.

The chain employs TRBV6-5 and TRBJ2-2, with 9 nucleotides matching TRBD1. V was pared by 5 bases and J by 6 bases, with 4 bases of the junction left unmatched. This CDR3 spans 14 amino acids. CDR1 and CDR2 (germline): MNHEY, SVGAGI. The CDR3 region is CASSHRGRAGELFF. The CDR3 DNA reads TGTGCCAGCAGTCACAGGGGGCGTGCCGGGGAGCTGTTTTTT.

CDR3 in amino acids: CASIPTAMANTIYF. DNA for the CDR3: TGTGCCAGTATTCCGACAGCGATGGCGAACACCATATATTTT. J is TRBJ1-3 and V is TRBV19; D possibly corresponds to TRBD1 (5 bases). CDR1 and CDR2 (germline): LNHDA, SQIVND (reference sequence). V shed 7 bases and J shed 7 bases, with 17 bases lying between them. The CDR3 covers 14 residues. Supplemented by reference TRBV19 and TRBJ1-3, the full variable domain reads DGGITQSPKYLFRKEGQNVTLSCEQNLNHDAMYWYRQDPGQGLRLIYYSQIVNDFQKGDIAEGYSVSREKKESFPLTVTSAQKNPTAFYLCASIPTAMANTIYFGEGSWLTVV.

The chain is built from TRBV5-1 and TRBJ2-2; D gene unclear. Germline loops: CDR1 SGHRS, CDR2 YFSETQ. The CDR3 has 14 residues. Between the trimmed V and J ends, which lost 0 bases and 2 bases, there was a span of 5 bases. The CDR3 spells CASSLAPNTGELFF. As DNA, the CDR3 is TGCGCCAGCAGCTTGGCCCCTAACACCGGGGAGCTGTTTTTT.

The chain couples TRBV19 to TRBJ2-7; a possible D gene is TRBD1 (5 bases). The CDR3 covers 14 residues. Germline V gives CDR1 LNHDA, CDR2 SQIVND (reference sequence). With 0 bases removed from V and 1 base from J, the gap between germline ends came to 7 bases. The CDR3 DNA sequence: TGTGCCAGTAGTATAGAGCAGGGTTCCTACGAGCAGTACTTC. Its protein is CASSIEQGSYEQYF. Based on the CDR3 plus reference TRBV19 and TRBJ2-7, the full variable domain is DGGITQSPKYLFRKEGQNVTLSCEQNLNHDAMYWYRQDPGQGLRLIYYSQIVNDFQKGDIAEGYSVSREKKESFPLTVTSAQKNPTAFYLCASSIEQGSYEQYFGPGTRLTVT.

This clone was seen only a few times. The chain carries TRBV2 and TRBJ1-1; 8 nucleotides agree with TRBD1. The trim removed 3 bases at V and 2 bases at J, leaving 2 bases unmatched. The CDR3 is made up of 14 amino acids. The germline gives CDR1 SNHLY, CDR2 FYNNEI. The CDR3 loop reads CASSDGQGNTEAFF. CDR3 sequence (DNA): TGTGCCAGCAGTGATGGACAGGGAAACACTGAAGCTTTCTTT.

The chain has TRBV4-1 and TRBJ1-1, with 8 bases lining up with TRBD1. Germline V lookup: CDR1 MGHRA, CDR2 YSYEKL. The CDR3 is made up of 12 amino acids. J was trimmed by 11 bases and V by 2 bases; bases with no gene match: 4. The DNA for the CDR3 is TGCGCCAGCAGCCAAAGACAGGGGTCGGCTTTCTTT. This encodes CASSQRQGSAFF.

V and J are TRBV6-1 and TRBJ1-2, with unresolved D. V shed 7 bases and J shed 8 bases, with 23 bases lying between them. The CDR3 sequence is 15 residues long. Per germline, CDR1 MNHNS and CDR2 SASEGT. CDR3 sequence (DNA): TGTGCCAGCATCGGACGGACTAGTCAATATGCCGGCTACACCTTC. Protein product: CASIGRTSQYAGYTF.